This entry describes one TCR beta chain. Its antigen target is currently unknown. The input lacks base qualities; no much larger clone sits a single base away. These data originate in a study of OX40 agonist ivuxolimab in advanced cancers. As for the study more broadly: Ivuxolimab was an agonistic, fully human IgG2 monoclonal antibody directed against OX40 (CD134), a costimulatory receptor. Of the approximately 50 dose-escalation patients, hepatocellular carcinoma was present in approximately 20, melanoma in approximately 15, renal cell carcinoma in 9 and head and neck cancer in 9. Prior anti-PD-1, anti-PD-L1 or anti-CTLA-4 therapy was permitted, and 40% of dose-escalation patients had received checkpoint inhibitors. Peripheral TCRbeta sequencing was intended to test whether TCR sequence diversity was altered and clonal T-cell expansion was caused by ivuxolimab. In the dose-escalation cohort, nearly 85% of patients were male, and the mean age was 60 years with a range of about 20 to 79. Three dose-escalation patients achieved partial responses, one with hepatocellular carcinoma and two with cutaneous melanoma. The paper describes the monotherapy dose-escalation part (N of about 52 patients) of the phase I trial of ivuxolimab. Intravenous ivuxolimab was administered to patients every 2 weeks at six dose levels: 0.01, 0.1, 0.3, 1.5, 3 and 10 mg/kg.

What the authors observed across the whole study: In partial responders in the 0.1-3.0 mg/kg groups, normalized peripheral clonal expansion was found to be among the lowest, especially among CD8+ T cells. On average, CD8+ T cells showed more expanded clones than CD4+ T cells after ivuxolimab. At doses of 0.1 to 3.0 mg/kg, clonal expansion of both CD4+ and CD8+ blood T cells was observed from baseline to week 6. Antigen specificity was not determined for the clonally expanded peripheral T cells. Low levels of normalized T-cell clonal expansion were also seen in some nonresponding patients.

Genomic DNA was extracted from sorted cells for sequencing of the TCRbeta CDR3 region. The immunoSEQ Assay was used for sequencing of TCRbeta CDR3 regions. TCRdb took over this immuneACCESS table, retaining in-frame rearrangements with V and J assigned. Such tables are incomplete; in checked studies, under half of the missing clones stem from an unresolved V gene, and the remainder is unexplained. The sample data list tens of thousands of clones, and less than 85% of these were observed just once. The ten largest clones represent roughly 7.3% of the sample. Patients with autoimmune disease history or receiving systemic immunosuppression were excluded from the trial. Peripheral blood for TCR sequencing was drawn from every dose cohort at baseline, at cycle 4 day 1 and at cycle 7 day 1. The samples were taken from a phase I, first-in-human, multicenter, open-label dose-escalation trial of ivuxolimab. Adults with locally advanced or metastatic head and neck squamous cell, hepatocellular, melanoma or renal cell carcinoma were enrolled in the trial. Before TCR sequencing, CD4+ and CD8+ T cells were separately sorted from peripheral blood.

V and J are truncated by 2 bases and 4 bases respectively, leaving an intervening sequence of 15 bases. The cysteine opens and the phenylalanine closes a CDR3 of 17 amino acids. Only CDR3 DNA remains: 51 bases, in frame from the first base. The germline V gene supplies CDR1 SGHAT and CDR2 FQNNGV. Specimen: CD4+ or CD8+ T cells sorted from blood, collected in a trial of the OX40 agonist ivuxolimab. The clonotype was recovered from an adult with an advanced solid tumor such as melanoma, head and neck, liver or kidney cancer. Here the chain combines TRBV11-2 and TRBJ2-6; there is no confident call for the D gene. CDR3 sequence: CASSLPPGLVGANVLTF. Here is the DNA: TGTGCCAGCAGCTTACCCCCGGGCTTGGTAGGGGCCAACGTCCTGACTTTC. Full variable domain (CDR3 extended with the reference TRBV11-2 and TRBJ2-6 proteins): EAGVAQSPRYKIIEKRQSVAFWCNPISGHATLYWYQQILGQGPKLLIQFQNNGVVDDSQLPKDRFSAERLKGVDSTLKIQPAKLEDSAVYLCASSLPPGLVGANVLTFGAGSRLTVL.